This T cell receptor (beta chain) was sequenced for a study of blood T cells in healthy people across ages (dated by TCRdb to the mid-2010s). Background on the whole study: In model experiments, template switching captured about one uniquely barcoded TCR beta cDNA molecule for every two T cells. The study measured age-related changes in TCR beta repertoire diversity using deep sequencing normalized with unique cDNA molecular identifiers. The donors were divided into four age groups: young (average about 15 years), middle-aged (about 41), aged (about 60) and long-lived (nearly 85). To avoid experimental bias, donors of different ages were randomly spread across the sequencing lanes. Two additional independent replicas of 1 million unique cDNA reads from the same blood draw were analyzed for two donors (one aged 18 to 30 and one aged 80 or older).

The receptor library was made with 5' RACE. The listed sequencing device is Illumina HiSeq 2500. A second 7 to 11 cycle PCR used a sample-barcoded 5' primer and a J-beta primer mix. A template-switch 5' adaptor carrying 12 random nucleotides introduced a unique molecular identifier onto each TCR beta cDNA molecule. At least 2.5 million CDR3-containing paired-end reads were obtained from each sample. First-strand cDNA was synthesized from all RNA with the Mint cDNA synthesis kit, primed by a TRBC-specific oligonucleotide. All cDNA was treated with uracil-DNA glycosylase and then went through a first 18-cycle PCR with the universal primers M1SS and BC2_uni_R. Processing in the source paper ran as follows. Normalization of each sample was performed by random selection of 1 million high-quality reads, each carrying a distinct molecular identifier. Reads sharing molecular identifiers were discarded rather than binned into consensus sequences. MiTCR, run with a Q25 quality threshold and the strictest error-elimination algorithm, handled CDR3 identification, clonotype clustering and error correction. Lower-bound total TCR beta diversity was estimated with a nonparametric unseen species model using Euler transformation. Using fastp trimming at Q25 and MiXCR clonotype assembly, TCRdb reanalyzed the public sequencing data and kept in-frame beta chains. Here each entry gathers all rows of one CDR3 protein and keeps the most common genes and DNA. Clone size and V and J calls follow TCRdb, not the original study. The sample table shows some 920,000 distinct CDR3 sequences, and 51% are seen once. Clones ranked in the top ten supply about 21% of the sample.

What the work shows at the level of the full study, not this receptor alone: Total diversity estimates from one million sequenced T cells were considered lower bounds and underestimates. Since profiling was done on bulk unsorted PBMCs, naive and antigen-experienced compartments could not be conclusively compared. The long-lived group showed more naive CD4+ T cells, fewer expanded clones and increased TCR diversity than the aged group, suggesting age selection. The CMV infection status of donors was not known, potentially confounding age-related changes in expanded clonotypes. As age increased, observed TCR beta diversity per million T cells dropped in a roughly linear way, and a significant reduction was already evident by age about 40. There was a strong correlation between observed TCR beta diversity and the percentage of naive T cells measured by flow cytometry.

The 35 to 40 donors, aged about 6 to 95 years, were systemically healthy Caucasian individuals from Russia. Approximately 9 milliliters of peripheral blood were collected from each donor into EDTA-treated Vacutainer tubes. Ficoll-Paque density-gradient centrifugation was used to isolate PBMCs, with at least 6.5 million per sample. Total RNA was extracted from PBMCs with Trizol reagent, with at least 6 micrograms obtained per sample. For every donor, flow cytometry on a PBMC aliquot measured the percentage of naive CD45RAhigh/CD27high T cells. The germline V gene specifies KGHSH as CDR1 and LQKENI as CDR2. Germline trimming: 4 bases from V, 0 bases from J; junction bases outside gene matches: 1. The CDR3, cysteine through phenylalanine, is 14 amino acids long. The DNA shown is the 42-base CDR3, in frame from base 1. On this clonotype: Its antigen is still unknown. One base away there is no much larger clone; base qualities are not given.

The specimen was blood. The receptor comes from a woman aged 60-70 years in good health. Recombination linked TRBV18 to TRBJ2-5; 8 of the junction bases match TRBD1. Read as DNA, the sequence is TGTGCCAGCTCACGGGACAGGTACCAAGAGACCCAGTACTTC. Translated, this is CASSRDRYQETQYF. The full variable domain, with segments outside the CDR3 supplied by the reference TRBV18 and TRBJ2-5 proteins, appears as NAGVMQNPRHLVRRRGQEARLRCSPMKGHSHVYWYRQLPEEGLKFMVYLQKENIIDESGMPKERFSAEFPKEGPSILRIQQVVRGDSAAYFCASSRDRYQETQYFGPGTRLLVL.